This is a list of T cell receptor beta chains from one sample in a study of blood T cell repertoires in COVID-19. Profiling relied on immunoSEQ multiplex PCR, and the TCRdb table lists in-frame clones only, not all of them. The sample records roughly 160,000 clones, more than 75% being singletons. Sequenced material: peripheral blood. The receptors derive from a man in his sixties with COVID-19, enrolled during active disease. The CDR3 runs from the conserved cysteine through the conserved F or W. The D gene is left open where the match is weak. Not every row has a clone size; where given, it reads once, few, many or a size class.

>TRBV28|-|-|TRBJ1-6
TGTGCCATTACCCCCAGGCAGGGGCCCCTCCACTTT
CAITPRQGPLHF
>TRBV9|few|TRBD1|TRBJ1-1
TGTGCCAGCAGCGTAGATACAGGGGCGGGCACTGAAGCTTTCTTT
CASSVDTGAGTEAFF
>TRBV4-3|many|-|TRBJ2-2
TGCGCCAGCAGCCAACTATCTGTGGGGACTTCGACCGGGGAGCTGTTTTTT
CASSQLSVGTSTGELFF
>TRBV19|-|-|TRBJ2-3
TGTGCCAGTAGTGCGCCAGGGAGGACAGATACGCAGTATTTT
CASSAPGRTDTQYF
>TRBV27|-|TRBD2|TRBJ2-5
TGTGCCAGCAGTCCCACACGGGACCGGGGGGATGCCCAGTACTTC
CASSPTRDRGDAQYF
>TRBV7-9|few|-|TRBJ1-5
TGTGCCAGCAGGCAGGGAGGTTCGGGCAATCAGCCCCAGCATTTT
CASRQGGSGNQPQHF
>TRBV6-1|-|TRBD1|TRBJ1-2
TGTGCCAGCAGTGGGGGCTGGACAGGGGGCGGCTATGGCTACACCTTC
CASSGGWTGGGYGYTF
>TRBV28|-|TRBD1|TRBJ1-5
TGTGCCAGCAGTTTAGGACAGGGCAGTCAGGGCAATCAGCCCCAGCATTTT
CASSLGQGSQGNQPQHF
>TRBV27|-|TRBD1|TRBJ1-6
TGTGCCAGCACCAAACAACAGGGGTCAAATTCACCCCTCCACTTT
CASTKQQGSNSPLHF
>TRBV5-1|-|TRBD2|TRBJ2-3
TGCGCCAGCAGCATCGGGGGGGGCCCCGATACGCAGTATTTT
CASSIGGGPDTQYF
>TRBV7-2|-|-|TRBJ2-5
TGTGCCAGCAGCTTAGGGCCAGAGACCCAGTACTTC
CASSLGPETQYF
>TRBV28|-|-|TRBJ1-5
TGTGCCAGCAGTACCCCGACAGGTAGCAATCAGCCCCAGCATTTT
CASSTPTGSNQPQHF
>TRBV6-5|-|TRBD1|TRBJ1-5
TGTGCCAGTGGCGGGCAGGGGGCTGATCAGCCCCAGCATTTT
CASGGQGADQPQHF
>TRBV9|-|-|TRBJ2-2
TGTGCCAGCAGTCGGTTGACCGGGGAGCTGTTTTTT
CASSRLTGELFF
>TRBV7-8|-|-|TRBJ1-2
TGTGCCAGCAGCCACACCCATGGCTACACCTTC
CASSHTHGYTF
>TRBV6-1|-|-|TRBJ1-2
TGTGCCAGCAGTGAAGCTACTAACTATGGCTACACCTTC
CASSEATNYGYTF
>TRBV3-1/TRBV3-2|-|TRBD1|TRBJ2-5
TGTGCCAGCAGCCAAAAAATAACAGGGGCATCAGAGACCCAGTACTTC
CASSQKITGASETQYF
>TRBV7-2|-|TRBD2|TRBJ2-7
TGTGCCAGCCTAACCGGGGGGAGCTACGAGCAGTACTTC
CASLTGGSYEQYF
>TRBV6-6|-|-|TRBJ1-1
TGTGCCAGCACGAAGATGGGGGGGGTCACTGAAGCTTTCTTT
CASTKMGGVTEAFF
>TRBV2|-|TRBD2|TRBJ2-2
TGTGCCAGCAGTGAAAATAGCGGGGTACGGACCGGGGAGCTGTTTTTT
CASSENSGVRTGELFF
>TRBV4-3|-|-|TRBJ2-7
TGCGCCAGCAGCCAAGAGAGGGACAACTCCTACGAGCAGTACTTC
CASSQERDNSYEQYF
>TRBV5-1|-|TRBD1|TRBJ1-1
TGCGCCAGCAGTCGTGGTACAGGGGAGGCTGAAGCTTTCTTT
CASSRGTGEAEAFF
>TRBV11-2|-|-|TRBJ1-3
TGTGCCAGCAGCAGTTACAGTGGAACCATATATTTT
CASSSYSGTIYF
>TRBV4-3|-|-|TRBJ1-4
TGCGCCAGCAGCCAAGATTTCGGGGTGGGAAATGAAAAACTGTTTTTT
CASSQDFGVGNEKLFF
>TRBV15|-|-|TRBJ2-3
TGTGCCACCAGCAGACAGGGGACCACAGATACGCAGTATTTT
CATSRQGTTDTQYF
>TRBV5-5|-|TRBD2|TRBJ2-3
TGTGCCAGCAGCTTGGATCTAGCGGGCACAGATACGCAGTATTTT
CASSLDLAGTDTQYF
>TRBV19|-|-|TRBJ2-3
TGTGCCAGTAGCACGACTAGCACAGATACGCAGTATTTT
CASSTTSTDTQYF
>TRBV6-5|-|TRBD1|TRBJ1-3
TGTGCCAGCAGCCCCGGACAGGGTGGGAGAAACACCATATATTTT
CASSPGQGGRNTIYF
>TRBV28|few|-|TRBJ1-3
TGTGCCAGCAGTACCCCGGACAGTTTAGGAAACACCATATATTTT
CASSTPDSLGNTIYF
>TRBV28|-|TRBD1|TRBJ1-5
TGTGCCAGCATCAGGGGGCTATACAATCAGCCCCAGCATTTT
CASIRGLYNQPQHF
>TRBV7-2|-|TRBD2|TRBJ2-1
TGTGCCAGCAGCTTAGATGGGACTAGCGGCAAGCAGTTCTTC
CASSLDGTSGKQFF
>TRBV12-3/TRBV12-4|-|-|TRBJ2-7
TGTGCCAGCAGTCGACGGGGCGAGCAGTACTTC
CASSRRGEQYF
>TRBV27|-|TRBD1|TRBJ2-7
TGTGCCAGCAGACCGACAGGGGGCCCATACGAGCAGTACTTC
CASRPTGGPYEQYF
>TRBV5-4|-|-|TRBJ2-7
TGTGCCAGCAGCTCCGGGACAATCTACTCCTACTACGAGCAGTACTTC
CASSSGTIYSYYEQYF
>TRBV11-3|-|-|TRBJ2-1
TGTGCCAGCAGCTTTCGGTGGGAGGCCTACAATGAGCAGTTCTTC
CASSFRWEAYNEQFF
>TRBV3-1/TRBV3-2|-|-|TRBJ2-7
TGTGCCAGCAGCCAAGATTCGCCGGTACAGTACTTC
CASSQDSPVQYF
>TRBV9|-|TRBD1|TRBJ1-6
TGTGCCAGCAGCGTAGGGGACAGGGGCCCTGCTAATTCACCCCTCCACTTT
CASSVGDRGPANSPLHF
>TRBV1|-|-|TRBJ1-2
TGCACCAGCAGATCAGGTTGTGGCTACACCTTC
CTSRSGCGYTF
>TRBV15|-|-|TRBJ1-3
TGTGCCACCAGCAGCGGACTCTCTGGAAACACCATATATTTT
CATSSGLSGNTIYF
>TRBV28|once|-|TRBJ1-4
TGTGCCAGCAGTTTGTTTACAACTAATGAAAAACTGTTTTTT
CASSLFTTNEKLFF
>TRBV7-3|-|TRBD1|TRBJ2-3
TGTGCCAGCAGCCGAATGAGGATCGGACAGGGGACTAGCACAGATACGCAGTATTTT
CASSRMRIGQGTSTDTQYF
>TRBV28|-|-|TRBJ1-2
TGTGCCAGCAGTTTAGGTAGTAACTATGGCTACACCTTC
CASSLGSNYGYTF
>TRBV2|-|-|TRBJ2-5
TGTGCCAGCAGCCAGACAGGTCTAGAGACCCAGTACTTC
CASSQTGLETQYF
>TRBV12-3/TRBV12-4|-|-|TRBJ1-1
TGTGCCAGCAGTTCCCGGTGGACTGAAGCTTTCTTT
CASSSRWTEAFF
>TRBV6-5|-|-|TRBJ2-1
TGTGCCAGCAGAAGGGGGGGGACATACCAAAATGAGCAGTTCTTC
CASRRGGTYQNEQFF
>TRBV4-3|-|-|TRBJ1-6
TGCGCCAGCAGCCAAGACTTCAGTAATTCACCCCTCCACTTT
CASSQDFSNSPLHF
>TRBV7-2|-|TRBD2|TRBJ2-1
TGTGCCAGCAGCTTCCGTACTAGCGGGGAGCAGTTCTTC
CASSFRTSGEQFF
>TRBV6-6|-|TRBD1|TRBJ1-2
TGTGCCAGCAGCACGGAGACAGGGTACAACTATGGCTACACCTTC
CASSTETGYNYGYTF
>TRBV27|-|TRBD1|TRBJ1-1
TGTGCCAGCAGTGGGGGGACAGCGAACACTGAAGCTTTCTTT
CASSGGTANTEAFF
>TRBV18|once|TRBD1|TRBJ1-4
TGTGCCAGCTACGGGGACAGCCCTAATGAAAAACTGTTTTTT
CASYGDSPNEKLFF
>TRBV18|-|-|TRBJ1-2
TGTGCCAGCTCACCCTCCCGGGGTGATGGCTACACCTTC
CASSPSRGDGYTF
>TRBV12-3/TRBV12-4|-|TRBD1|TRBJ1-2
TGTGCCAGCAGGCTACAGGGGGAGGATGGCTACACCTTC
CASRLQGEDGYTF
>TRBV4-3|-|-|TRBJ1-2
TGCGCCAGCAGCCAAGATTCGAGGGCGAGCATGAGGTATGGCTACACCTTC
CASSQDSRASMRYGYTF